The 6 T cell receptor beta chains reported below all come from one sample, sequenced in a study of blood T cell repertoires in COVID-19. Libraries were prepared by immunoSEQ multiplex PCR; TCRdb keeps only in-frame clonotypes and omits some of them. The sample shows some 100,000 clones, roughly 80% of them seen only once. Sequences were obtained from peripheral blood. The receptors stem from a man aged 80 or over with active or convalescent COVID-19.

The CDR3 coding sequence is TGTGCCAGCAGCACGACAGTGAACACTGAAGCTTTCTTT. Translating gives CASSTTVNTEAFF. This rearrangement joins TRBV3-1 (or the pseudogene TRBV3-2) to TRBJ1-1; D perhaps matches TRBD1 (5 bases). V lost 5 bases, J lost 0 bases, and 7 bases lay in between. CDR3 length: 13 residues. Germline loops: CDR1 LGHDT, CDR2 YNNKEL (reference sequence).

V usage is TRBV6-5 and J usage is TRBJ2-7; 10 bases align to TRBD1. Trimming at V came to 4 bases and at J to 4 bases, leaving 4 bases not matched to a gene. CDR1 and CDR2 from the germline V gene are MNHEY and SVGAGI. The CDR3 length is 14 residues. CDR3 coding DNA: TGTGCCAGCAGTTCCCAGGACAGGGGGTACGAGCAGTACTTC. It is translated as CASSSQDRGYEQYF.

The V call is TRBV28, the J call TRBJ2-3, with TRBD2 matching over 8 bases. CDR1 and CDR2 (germline): MDHEN, SYDVKM. Germline trimming cut 5 bases from V and 0 bases from J; bases unmatched to any gene: 4. CDR3 length equals 15 residues. The CDR3 here is CASSLSGTSTDTQYF. For the CDR3, the DNA is TGTGCCAGCAGTCTTAGCGGGACTAGCACAGATACGCAGTATTTT.

The chain carries TRBV7-2 and TRBJ1-2; D remains unclear. This CDR3 region has 13 residues. Germline CDR1 and CDR2: SGHTA and FQGNSA. V was pared by 5 bases and J by 8 bases, with 15 bases between. Written as DNA, the CDR3 is TGTGCCAGCAGCCCACGACCCGAGCGGGGCTACACCTTC. The encoded protein is CASSPRPERGYTF.

This chain connects TRBV3-1 (or the pseudogene TRBV3-2) to TRBJ1-6; tentative D call: TRBD1 (5 bases). In germline, CDR1 is LGHDT, CDR2 YNNKEL (reference sequence). V was pared by 1 base and J by 0 bases, with 16 bases between. The CDR3 is made up of 19 amino acids. CDR3 DNA: TGTGCCAGCAGCCAAGGTAACCGCCTGGGGCCCTCCTATAATTCACCCCTCCACTTT. As protein: CASSQGNRLGPSYNSPLHF.

V is TRBV3-1 (or the pseudogene TRBV3-2) and J is TRBJ2-1; the D gene is possibly TRBD2 (6 bases). This CDR3 has 14 residues. CDR1 is LGHDT, CDR2 YNNKEL, per germline (reference sequence). V was cut by 1 base and J by 8 bases, with 12 bases left in between. The CDR3 nucleotides are TGTGCCAGCAGCCAAGCGACTAGAGGCTATGAGCAGTTCTTC. It specifies CASSQATRGYEQFF.